This section outlines one T cell receptor (beta chain) sequence together with its context. This sample is drawn from a study of CD8 T cells in Susac syndrome. Study-wide context: There were 5 or 6 sequenced Susac syndrome patients with active disease and about 8 in remission.

An input of about 0.45 to 1 ug of RNA was subjected to reverse transcription using random hexamers. The authors amplified TCR beta CDR3 across 54 Vbeta and 13 Jbeta using immunoSEQ multiplex PCR. TCRdb redid the calling of the immunoSEQ multiplex PCR reads with MiXCR, one entry per CDR3 protein. The sample has 100,000 to 150,000 distinct CDR3 sequences, about 93% seen once. The length of the CDR3 is 14 residues. Trimming took 4 bases from V and 5 from J; bases not matched to a gene: 5. Germline CDR1 and CDR2: LGHNA and YSLEER. Negative magnetic isolation gave CD8+ and CD4+ cells; FACS enriched CD8+ TEMRA.

V and J are TRBV4-3 and TRBJ2-1; 7 bases map to TRBD2. Sequences were obtained from CD8+ T cells from PBMCs. The source of this sequence is a human donor with Susac syndrome. This chain's CDR3 is CASSRTRGDNEQFF. The CDR3 nucleotides read TGCGCCAGCAGCCGGACTAGGGGAGACAATGAGCAGTTCTTC.